This T cell receptor (beta chain) emerged from a study of T cells in Graves' hyperthyroidism and ophthalmopathy. About the study: It was at initial diagnosis, before any treatment, that peripheral blood was collected.

Study-level findings and limits: Ophthalmopathy stood apart from stable hyperthyroidism in a 13 V-J model.

A word on this clonotype: Its target is not known.

If no ophthalmopathy progression occurred within 18 months, Graves' hyperthyroidism was stable. The authors obtained PBMCs from roughly 9.7 ml of fresh peripheral blood. The CDR3 is made up of 14 amino acids. Germline CDR1 MNHEY, CDR2 SMNVEV (reference sequence). The germline V and J ends were trimmed by 5 bases and 4 bases, with 14 bases remaining between them. What was amplified from RNA transcripts were TCR beta CDR3 regions. The TCR CDR3 first-round RT-PCR relied on the HTBI primer set. Using its own MiXCR run on the multiplex PCR reads, TCRdb lists one record per CDR3 protein. The sample yields 700,000 or so distinct CDR3 sequences, less than 20% seen once.

This rearrangement joins TRBV27 to TRBJ1-1; D uncertain. The TCR originated in a man aged 18 to 35 with Graves' hyperthyroidism. Material for sequencing was blood. The CDR3 coding sequence is TGTGCCAGCAGTCCCTTTCCCGGGAGCACTGAAGCTTTCTTT. Translation gives CASSPFPGSTEAFF.